The 8 T cell receptor beta chains reported below all come from one sample, sequenced in a study of regulatory T cells in long-lasting Graves disease. Indicated time point: persistent/refractory GD, antithyroid drugs over 5 years with positive TRAb. After RNA was extracted from PBMCs, the TCR library was made from it. HTBI primers from iRepertoire and Arm-PCR of CDR3 regions yielded the TCR beta libraries. A single record per CDR3 protein comes from TCRdb applying MiXCR to the multiplex PCR reads. The sample includes over 350,000 distinct CDR3 sequences, around 21% of them seen just once. The sample consisted of peripheral blood mononuclear cells (PBMCs), taken when the disease was refractory, from a patient treated with antithyroid drugs. The receptors here all came from a female donor with Graves disease.

J is TRBJ2-2 and V is TRBV7-2; 9 nucleotides align to TRBD2. From germline, CDR1 is SGHTA and CDR2 FQGNSA. J lost 9 bases, V lost 1 base, and 9 bases had no gene match. The CDR3 has 16 residues. The CDR3 spells CASSLGVSGSHRELFF. The CDR3 DNA is TGTGCCAGCAGCTTAGGAGTTAGCGGGAGCCACCGGGAGCTGTTTTTT.

The chain carries TRBV4-3 and TRBJ1-2; D ambiguous. The CDR3 loop spans 15 amino acids. Germline-derived CDR1 and CDR2 are LGHNA and YSLEER. With 0 bases removed from V and 0 bases from J, the gap between germline ends came to 8 bases. The CDR3 bases are TGCGCCAGCAGCCAAGAGGCGCCTCCTAACTATGGCTACACCTTC. Encoded protein: CASSQEAPPNYGYTF.

In its sample, this clonotype was seen many times. The chain joins TRBV7-2 to TRBJ1-2; tentative D call: TRBD1 (6 bases). The V end was cut by 5 bases, the J end by 4 bases, with 17 bases between. The CDR3 contains 15 residues. CDR1 SGHTA and CDR2 FQGNSA come from the germline V gene. CDR3 residues: CASSLGNTGLYGYTF. The CDR3 DNA reads TGTGCCAGCAGCCTAGGCAACACAGGGCTCTATGGCTACACCTTC.

This rearrangement joins TRBV12-3 or TRBV12-4 to TRBJ2-3, with TRBD2 matching over 10 bases. The CDR3 covers 14 residues. V lost 8 bases, J lost 1 base, and 3 bases stayed unmatched. The CDR3 DNA reads as TGTGCCAGCGCTGGACTAGCGGGCACAGATACGCAGTATTTT. Its translation is CASAGLAGTDTQYF.

The chain recombines TRBV4-1 with TRBJ1-5, with D hard to call. CDR3 length equals 13 residues. Germline CDR1 and CDR2: MGHRA and YSYEKL. Between the trimmed V and J ends, which lost 0 bases and 3 bases, there was a span of 3 bases. CDR3 loop: CASSQDPNQPQHF. The CDR3 nucleotides read TGCGCCAGCAGCCAAGACCCCAATCAGCCCCAGCATTTT.

The chain couples TRBV7-2 to TRBJ2-7, with D perhaps matching TRBD2 (6 bases). This CDR3 is 14 amino acids long. Germline CDR1 SGHTA, CDR2 FQGNSA. V lost 8 bases and J lost 0, with 14 bases in between. Here the CDR3 DNA reads TGTGCCAGCCGTCGGGGCGGGGTCTCCTACGAGCAGTACTTC. It is translated as CASRRGGVSYEQYF.

The rearrangement joins TRBV20-1 to TRBJ1-2; D is unclear. The CDR3 consists of 13 residues. The germline CDR1 and CDR2 sequences are DFQATT and SNEGSKA (reference sequence). V lost 3 bases and J 2 bases, leaving 10 bases between the germline ends. In DNA form, the CDR3 reads TGCAGTGCTAGTAGCCTTTCCAACTATGGCTACACCTTC. Translating it yields CSASSLSNYGYTF.

This clonotype has ten or more counts. V usage is TRBV7-2 and J usage is TRBJ2-4; D ambiguous. Per germline, CDR1 SGHTA and CDR2 FQGNSA. The CDR3 contains 13 residues. The germline V and J ends were trimmed by 1 base and 7 bases, with 8 bases remaining between them. The CDR3 DNA follows: TGTGCCAGCAGCTTAGGAGGCCCGAACATTCAGTACTTC. Its translation: CASSLGGPNIQYF.